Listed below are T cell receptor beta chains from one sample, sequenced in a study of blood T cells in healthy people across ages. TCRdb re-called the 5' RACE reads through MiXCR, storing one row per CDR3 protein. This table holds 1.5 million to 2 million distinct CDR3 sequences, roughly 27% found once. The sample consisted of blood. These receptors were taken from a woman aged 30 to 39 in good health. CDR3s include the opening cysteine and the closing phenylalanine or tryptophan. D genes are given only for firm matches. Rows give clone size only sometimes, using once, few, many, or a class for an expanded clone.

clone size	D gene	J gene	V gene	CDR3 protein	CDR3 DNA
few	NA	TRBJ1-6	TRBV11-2	CASRRSTGGTYNSPLHF	TGTGCCAGCAGGCGATCGACAGGCGGAACCTATAATTCACCCCTCCACTTT
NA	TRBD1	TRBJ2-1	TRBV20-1	CSARWGGQGPYEQFF	TGCAGTGCTAGGTGGGGGGGACAGGGTCCGTACGAGCAGTTCTTC
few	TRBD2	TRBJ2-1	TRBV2	CASTIGLAVNEQFF	TGTGCCAGCACCATCGGACTAGCGGTCAATGAGCAGTTCTTC
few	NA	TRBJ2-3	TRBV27	CASSLSGQLFYTQYF	TGTGCCAGCAGTTTATCCGGACAACTATTTTATACGCAGTATTTT
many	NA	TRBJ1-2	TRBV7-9	CASSLSDSGYTF	TGTGCCAGCAGCTTGAGTGATTCTGGCTACACCTTC
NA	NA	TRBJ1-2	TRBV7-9	CASTRSTDLDYGYTF	TGTGCCAGCACTAGATCAACGGACTTGGACTATGGCTACACCTTC
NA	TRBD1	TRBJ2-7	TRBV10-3	CAISERTGPNEQYF	TGTGCCATCAGTGAGAGGACAGGTCCAAACGAGCAGTACTTC
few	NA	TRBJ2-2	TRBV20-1	CSARGFGGRGTGELFF	TGCAGTGCTAGAGGATTCGGCGGGCGGGGTACCGGGGAGCTGTTTTTT
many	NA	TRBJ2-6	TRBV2	CASRGDTFSGANVLTF	TGTGCCAGCAGGGGGGATACTTTCTCTGGGGCCAACGTCCTGACTTTC
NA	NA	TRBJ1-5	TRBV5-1	CASSFGEHNQPQHF	TGCGCCAGCAGCTTCGGGGAGCACAATCAGCCCCAGCATTTT
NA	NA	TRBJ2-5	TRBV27	CASSLRGGRTARETQYF	TGTGCCAGCAGTTTAAGGGGGGGCAGGACCGCCCGGGAGACCCAGTACTTC
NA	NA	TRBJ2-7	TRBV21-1	CASSPQGPPPFSYEQYF	TGTGCCAGCAGCCCACAGGGGCCACCTCCCTTTTCCTACGAGCAGTACTTC
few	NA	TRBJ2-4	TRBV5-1	CASSFTGADIQYF	TGCGCCAGCAGCTTTACGGGGGCTGACATTCAGTACTTC
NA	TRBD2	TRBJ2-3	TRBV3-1	CASSQESGGGADTQYF	TGTGCCAGCAGCCAGGAAAGCGGGGGAGGAGCAGATACGCAGTATTTT
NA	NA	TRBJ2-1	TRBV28	CASRTGAPYNEQFF	TGTGCCAGCAGAACCGGGGCCCCGTACAATGAGCAGTTCTTC
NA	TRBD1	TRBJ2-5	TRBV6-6	CASSSQGTGVQETQYF	TGTGCCAGCAGTTCGCAGGGGACAGGGGTTCAAGAGACCCAGTACTTC
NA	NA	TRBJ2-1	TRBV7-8	CASYPKRTSSYNEQFF	TGTGCCAGCTATCCAAAGCGAACCAGCTCCTACAATGAGCAGTTCTTC
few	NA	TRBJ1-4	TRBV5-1	CASSATDPREKLFF	TGCGCCAGCAGTGCGACGGACCCTAGGGAAAAACTGTTTTTT
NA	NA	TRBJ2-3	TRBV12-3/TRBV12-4	CASSLLSSRTDTQYF	TGTGCCAGCAGTTTACTCTCGTCCCGCACAGATACGCAGTATTTT
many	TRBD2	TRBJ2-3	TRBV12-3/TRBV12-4	CASSLWSSGQPKQYF	TGTGCCAGCAGTTTATGGTCTAGCGGGCAACCCAAGCAGTATTTT
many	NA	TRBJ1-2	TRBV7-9	CASSPPIDGYTF	TGTGCCAGCAGCCCTCCGATTGATGGCTACACCTTC
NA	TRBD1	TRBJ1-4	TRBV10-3	CAISGSPTDRANEKLFF	TGTGCCATCAGTGGTTCCCCGACCGACAGGGCTAATGAAAAACTGTTTTTT
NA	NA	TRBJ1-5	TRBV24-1	CAIQGSNQPQHF	TGTGCCATCCAGGGGAGCAATCAGCCCCAGCATTTT
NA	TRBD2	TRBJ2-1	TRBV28	CASSTLAGIQETQFF	TGTGCCAGCAGTACACTAGCGGGTATACAAGAGACCCAGTTCTTC
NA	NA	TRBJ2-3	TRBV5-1	CASSGTAGLRTDTQYF	TGCGCCAGCAGCGGGACCGCGGGACTTCGAACAGATACGCAGTATTTT
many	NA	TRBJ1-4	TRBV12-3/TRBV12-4	CASSLQGNEKLFF	TGTGCCAGCAGTCTACAGGGTAATGAAAAACTGTTTTTT
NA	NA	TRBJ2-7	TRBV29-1	CSVAIGGPRGEQYF	TGCAGCGTTGCAATCGGGGGCCCGAGAGGCGAGCAGTACTTC
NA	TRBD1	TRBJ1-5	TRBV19	CASSRTGAETQPQHF	TGTGCCAGTAGTCGAACAGGGGCGGAAACTCAGCCCCAGCATTTT
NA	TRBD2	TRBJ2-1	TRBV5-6	CASSSTSGGGYSGEQFF	TGTGCCAGCAGCTCGACTAGCGGGGGGGGATATTCCGGTGAGCAGTTCTTC
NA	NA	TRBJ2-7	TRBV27	CASSFSGRGSYEQYF	TGTGCCAGCAGTTTCTCCGGACGGGGAAGCTACGAGCAGTACTTC
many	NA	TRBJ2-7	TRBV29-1	CSVARRLKEEQYF	TGCAGCGTTGCGCGACGACTAAAAGAGGAGCAGTACTTC
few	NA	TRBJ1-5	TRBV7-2	CASSSQRDQPQHF	TGTGCCAGCAGCTCGCAGAGGGATCAGCCCCAGCATTTT
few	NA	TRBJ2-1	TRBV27	CASTHQGGIYNEQFF	TGTGCCAGCACCCATCAGGGGGGGATCTACAATGAGCAGTTCTTC
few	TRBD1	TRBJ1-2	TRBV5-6	CASSSRQGRAYGYTF	TGTGCCAGCAGCTCCCGACAGGGGCGGGCCTATGGCTACACCTTC
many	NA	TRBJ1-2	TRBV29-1	CSVDLYGYTF	TGCAGCGTGGACCTCTATGGCTACACCTTC
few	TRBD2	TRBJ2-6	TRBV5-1	CAGSLVAGLLGANVLTF	TGCGCCGGCAGCTTGGTAGCGGGTTTGCTAGGGGCCAACGTCCTGACTTTC